This TCR beta chain is from a study of blood T cell repertoires in COVID-19. Study in general: Both acute and convalescent COVID-19 samples were obtained from the United States, Italy and Spain.

The data were produced by immunoSEQ multiplex PCR, yet TCRdb's version contains in-frame clones alone and is incomplete. Of a few hundred thousand clones listed, over 75% are singletons. The CDR3 is made up of 15 amino acids. The V gene's germline CDR1 is MDHEN and CDR2 SYDVKM. The V gene end was trimmed by 3 bases and the J gene end by 5 bases; junction bases not matched to a gene: 5. Participants came from about two dozen US areas, aged roughly 18 to 95 years. Symptom resolution, clearance, or two negative PCRs marked donors in Cohort 3 as recovered. The rearrangement joins TRBV28 to TRBJ2-1; 9 bases map to TRBD1. This TCR was sampled from a man aged 30-40 years who had recovered from COVID-19. Specimen: PBMCs or T cells enriched from blood (not recorded which). The CDR3 protein is CASSFPRTGDNEQFF. The DNA for the CDR3 is TGTGCCAGCAGTTTTCCCCGGACAGGGGACAATGAGCAGTTCTTC.